This entry features one TCR beta chain sequence. Its matching antigen is unknown. V gave up 0 bases and J gave up 2 bases, with 7 bases separating them. CDR1 and CDR2 (germline): LNHNV, YYDKDF (reference sequence). This CDR3 region has 14 residues. The time point here: persistent/refractory GD, antithyroid drugs over 5 years with positive TRAb. From RNA extracted from PBMCs, the TCR library was made. An endocrinology department located in Xi'an, China, was where the patients came from. This sample is drawn from a study of regulatory T cells in long-lasting Graves disease. General study findings and limits: Persistent Graves' disease cases displayed lower TCR diversity than newly diagnosed ones. Persistent disease was associated with favored TRBV28 usage and with favored use of TRBJ1-2 and TRBJ2-5. Persistent patients had more shared public clonotypes (around 2,800) than new patients (about 880).

Libraries of TCR beta came from iRepertoire HTBI primers plus Arm-PCR of CDR3 regions. TCRdb reanalysed the multiplex PCR reads using MiXCR and keeps one entry per CDR3 protein. The data contain fewer than 450,000 distinct CDR3 sequences, less than 25% of them singletons. The sequence derives from a female donor with Graves disease. Source: peripheral blood mononuclear cells (PBMCs), taken when the disease was refractory, from a patient treated with antithyroid drugs. The chain recombines TRBV15 with TRBJ2-5, with a weak D call TRBD1 (6 bases). The CDR3 nucleotides are TGTGCCACCAGCAGAGATCAGGGGCAAGAGACCCAGTACTTC. Translating it yields CATSRDQGQETQYF.